This is a list of T cell receptor beta chains from one sample in a study of shared clonotypes between healthy human individuals. Sequencing used immunoSEQ multiplex PCR; TCRdb keeps in-frame clones, though not all of them. The sample lists 740,000 or so clones, around three quarters occurring once. The specimen was memory CD4+ T cells sorted from blood. These receptors were collected from a woman aged 25 to 45 in good health. The CDR3 runs from the conserved cysteine through the conserved F or W. The D gene is left open where the match is weak. Size is omitted from some rows. Given values are once, few, many or a class for expanded clones.

clone_size d_call j_call v_call cdr3_nt cdr3_aa
. TRBD2 TRBJ2-7 TRBV6-1 TGTGCCAGCAGTGCCCTAGCGGCCACCTACGAGCAGTACTTC CASSALAATYEQYF
. TRBD2 TRBJ2-3 TRBV7-9 TGTGCCAGCGTGGGAGGGGTTAGTGATACGCAGTATTTT CASVGGVSDTQYF
few . TRBJ2-4 TRBV2 TGTGCCAGCAGTGGGACATCTTTAGCCAAAAACATTCAGTACTTC CASSGTSLAKNIQYF
. . TRBJ1-2 TRBV5-6 TGTGCCAGCAGCACGGACAGCCTCTATGGCTACACCTTC CASSTDSLYGYTF
once TRBD2 TRBJ2-7 TRBV5-4 TGTGCCAGCAGCCGATCTTTAGGACTAGCGGCCTACGAGCAGTACTTC CASSRSLGLAAYEQYF
once TRBD1 TRBJ2-2 TRBV6-1 TGTGCCAGCAGAGGGCCAGGGGGCACCGGGGAGCTGTTTTTT CASRGPGGTGELFF
. . TRBJ1-1 TRBV11-2 TGTGCCAGCAGCCACAGGGTAGATGCCACTGAAGCTTTCTTT CASSHRVDATEAFF
. . TRBJ1-1 TRBV27 TGTGCCAGCAGTTTGGGAATGAGGACATCTGAAGCTTTCTTT CASSLGMRTSEAFF
. . TRBJ2-5 TRBV5-1 TGCGCCAGCAGCTTGGCAGGGAGAGAGACCCAGTACTTC CASSLAGRETQYF
. . TRBJ1-4 TRBV5-4 TGTGCCAGCAGCCTTAGGGGCGAAAAACTGTTTTTT CASSLRGEKLFF
. . TRBJ1-5 TRBV28 TGTGCCAGCAGTCTCACGAAGGGAAGACGGAATCAGCCCCAGCATTTT CASSLTKGRRNQPQHF
. . TRBJ2-2 TRBV27 TGTGCCAGCAGTAAGCACGCGAACACCGGGGAGCTGTTTTTT CASSKHANTGELFF
. . TRBJ2-7 TRBV5-6 TGTGCCAGCAGCTCGCTGGCAGGTTCCTACGAGCAGTACTTC CASSSLAGSYEQYF
few . TRBJ1-1 TRBV29-1 TGCAGCGTCGTACGACAGGCCGACACTGAAGCTTTCTTT CSVVRQADTEAFF
. . TRBJ1-1 TRBV5-4 TGTGCCAGCAGGTTAGCAGGGATGAACACTGAAGCTTTCTTT CASRLAGMNTEAFF
. . TRBJ2-4 TRBV5-1 TGCGCCAGCAGCTTGGGGGAGAACTATAACATTCAGTACTTC CASSLGENYNIQYF
. TRBD1 TRBJ1-5 TRBV6-1 TGTGCCAGCAGCGCAGACAGGGCCCGGGGGCCCCAGCATTTT CASSADRARGPQHF
. . TRBJ2-5 TRBV6-5 TGTGCCAGCGGGACGGCCAGGGAGACCCAGTACTTC CASGTARETQYF
. . TRBJ2-5 TRBV1 TGCACCAGCAGCCCCGGACCGGGACTAGGTGGGGAGACCCAGTACTTC CTSSPGPGLGGETQYF
. . TRBJ2-3 TRBV7-2 TGTGCCAGCAGCTCGAACGTGGTCGCAAGTGATACGCAGTATTTT CASSSNVVASDTQYF
. TRBD1 TRBJ1-6 TRBV5-4 TGTGCCAGCAGCCGAGGACAGGCCGTCTACTTT CASSRGQAVYF
. TRBD2 TRBJ2-7 TRBV7-6 TGTGCCAGCATCGGGCTCAAACGGACTAGCGGGAGATCCGAGCAGTACTTC CASIGLKRTSGRSEQYF